This TCR beta chain was recovered during a study of beta chain features in type 1 diabetes. General study results and limits: Sampled from patients, naive, central memory and Treg TCRB repertoires appeared more similar than those sampled from healthy donors. VDJ junctions in type 1 diabetes patients carried more deletions and fewer insertions.

This clone came up a few times. The antigen remains undetermined. The V gene's germline CDR1 is SGHTA and CDR2 FQGTGA. There are 14 residues in the CDR3. The germline V and J ends were trimmed by 2 bases and 2 bases, with 8 bases remaining between them. Every isolated RNA sample was fully reverse transcribed, so sequencing captured expressed TCRB transcripts. Only in-frame clones appear in the TCRdb table, and some are missing; sequencing was by immunoSEQ multiplex PCR. The sample records hundreds of thousands of clones, around 10% being singletons. Sorting with CD45RO/CCR7/CD25/CD127/CD95/CD27 yielded naive, central memory, regulatory and stem-like memory CD4+ cells.

The source material was naive CD4+ T cells from blood. The V call is TRBV7-3, the J call TRBJ2-3, with D perhaps TRBD1 (5 bases). This TCR was sampled from a woman in her twenties or thirties in good health. In DNA form, the CDR3 reads TGTGCCAGCAGCTTATTGGGGCCCACAGATACGCAGTATTTT. This sequence encodes CASSLLGPTDTQYF.